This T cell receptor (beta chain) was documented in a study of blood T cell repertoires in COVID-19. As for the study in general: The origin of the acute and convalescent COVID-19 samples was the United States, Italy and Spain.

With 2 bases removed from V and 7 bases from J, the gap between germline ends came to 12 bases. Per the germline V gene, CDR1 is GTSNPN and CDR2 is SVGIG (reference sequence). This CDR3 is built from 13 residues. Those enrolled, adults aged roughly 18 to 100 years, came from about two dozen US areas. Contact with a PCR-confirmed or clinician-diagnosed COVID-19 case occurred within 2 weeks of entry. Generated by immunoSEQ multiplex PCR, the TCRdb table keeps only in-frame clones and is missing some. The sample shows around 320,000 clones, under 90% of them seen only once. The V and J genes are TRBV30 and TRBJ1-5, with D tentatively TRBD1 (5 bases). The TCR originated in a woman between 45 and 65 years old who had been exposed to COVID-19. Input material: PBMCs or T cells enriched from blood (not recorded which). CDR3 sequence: CAWSLKTVQPQHF. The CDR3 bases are TGTGCCTGGAGTCTGAAGACAGTGCAGCCCCAGCATTTT.